This TCR beta chain originates from a study of CD8 T cells in ankylosing spondylitis (dated by TCRdb to 2017 to 2019). With regard to the full study: The study set out to find disease-linked TCR variants by profiling T cell receptor beta repertoires in ankylosing spondylitis patients and healthy donors. In total, the full study cohort was made up of about 99 healthy donors and about two dozen ankylosing spondylitis patients. Peripheral blood was sampled, and synovial fluid was also collected from ankylosing spondylitis patients.

The sequencer listed for this sample is Illumina HiSeq 2500. TCR beta libraries were prepared by quantitative 5'-RACE with molecular barcodes. In the original analysis: A new computational method, built on a probabilistic model of VDJ rearrangement, was used to identify disease-linked TCR variants. TCRdb trimmed public reads at Q25 via fastp, called clones via MiXCR and kept in-frame beta chains. All rows with the same CDR3 protein become a single entry with the most common DNA and genes. V and J calls and clone size were set by TCRdb, not the authors. The sample records about 90,000 distinct CDR3 sequences, about 8.3% of which are singletons. Approximately 30% of the sample is in the top ten clones. General conclusions and limits of the study: A CD8+ phenotype was shown by the disease-linked clones, which were found at relatively low frequencies in peripheral blood. A TCR beta motif made up of under ten highly homologous amino acid variants appeared to be characteristic of blood from ankylosing spondylitis patients. The disease-linked clones were reported to be significantly enriched in matched synovial fluid samples from ankylosing spondylitis patients. Some TCR beta motif variants had previously been reported in synovial fluid and blood of reactive arthritis patients, which suggested common disease-initiation mechanisms.

This clonotype was detected a few times. Which antigen it targets is not known. Base quality data are lacking; no much larger clone is found one base away. Trimming at the junction amounts to 0 bases on V and 1 base on J, and the germline ends lie 14 bases apart. In the germline V gene, CDR1 corresponds to SQVTM and CDR2 to ANQGSEA. Measured from the cysteine to the phenylalanine, the CDR3 is 16 residues long. Only the CDR3 region is kept as DNA, spanning 48 bases read in frame from base 1. The clonotype originates from a male donor with ankylosing spondylitis. The chain is assembled from TRBV29-1 and TRBJ2-3, with no D gene named confidently. Sequencing used blood, either unsorted or a sorted T cell fraction (not recorded which). The CDR3 protein sequence reads: CSVEDPGLLGTDTQYF. The DNA is as follows: TGCAGCGTTGAAGATCCCGGGCTACTCGGCACAGATACGCAGTATTTT.